This record looks at one TCR beta chain sequence and its context. The germline gives CDR1 MDHEN, CDR2 SYDVKM. V was cut by 7 bases and J by 2 bases, with 12 bases left in between. The length of the CDR3 is 13 residues. Participants reported their clinical history, and cohort assignment relied on those reports. Within 2 weeks of study entry, exposed participants had contacted a PCR-confirmed or clinician-diagnosed COVID-19 case. Produced via immunoSEQ multiplex PCR; TCRdb's table is partial and in-frame only. The sample consists of roughly 400,000 clones, just over 90% of them appearing once. This specimen comes from a study of blood T cell repertoires in COVID-19. Study at large: T cells, B-cell-depleted T cells, or PBMCs provided the cDNA or gDNA that served as material.

This chain connects TRBV28 to TRBJ2-7, with TRBD1 as a possible D gene (6 bases). The source is a woman in her thirties or forties who had been exposed to COVID-19. Material: PBMCs or T cells enriched from blood (not recorded which). In DNA form, the CDR3 reads TGTGCCAGCATGGCAGGGGTGACCTACGAGCAGTACTTC. Translated: CASMAGVTYEQYF. The full variable domain, its missing parts supplied by reference TRBV28 and TRBJ2-7, is DVKVTQSSRYLVKRTGEKVFLECVQDMDHENMFWYRQDPGLGLRLIYFSYDVKMKEKGDIPEGYSVSREKKERFSLILESASTNQTSMYLCASMAGVTYEQYFGPGTRLTVT.